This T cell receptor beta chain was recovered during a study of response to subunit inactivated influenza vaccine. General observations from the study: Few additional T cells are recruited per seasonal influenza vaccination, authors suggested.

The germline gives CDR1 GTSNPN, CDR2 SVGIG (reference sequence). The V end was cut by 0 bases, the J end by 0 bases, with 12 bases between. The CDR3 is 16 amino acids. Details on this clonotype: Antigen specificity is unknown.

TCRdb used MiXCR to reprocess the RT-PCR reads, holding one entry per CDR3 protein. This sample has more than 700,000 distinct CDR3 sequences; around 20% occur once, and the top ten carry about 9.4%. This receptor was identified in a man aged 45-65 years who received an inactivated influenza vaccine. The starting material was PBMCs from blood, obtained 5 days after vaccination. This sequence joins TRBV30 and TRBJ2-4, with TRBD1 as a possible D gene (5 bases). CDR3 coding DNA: TGTGCCTGGAGTGTAGGGGATACCATAGCCAAAAACATTCAGTACTTC. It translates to CAWSVGDTIAKNIQYF.